This TCR beta chain was obtained from a study of blood T cells in healthy people across ages. Overall study results and limits: Without sorted subsets, naive and antigen-experienced compartments could not be conclusively compared. Measured against age, TCR beta diversity per million T cells decreased in a roughly linear manner.

Through a sample-barcoded 5' primer and a J-beta primer mix, a second PCR was run for roughly 7 to 11 cycles. TCRdb re-analysed the 5' RACE reads in MiXCR, keeping a single row per CDR3 protein. This sample yields just over 1 million distinct CDR3 sequences, of which 40% to 45% are seen a single time; approximately 19% belongs to the top ten. This clonotype has only one observation. Its specificity is not known. The CDR3 totals 17 residues. Germline values: CDR1 MGHRA, CDR2 YSYEKL. The J segment lost 11 bases and the V segment lost 1 base, leaving 17 bases of the junction unmatched. This receptor was obtained from an older woman in good health. The sequenced sample was blood. The J gene is TRBJ2-5, the V gene TRBV4-1; 9 nucleotides align to TRBD2. CDR3 nucleotide sequence: TGCGCCAGCAGCCAAGGAGTGGTAGCGGGAGTGTACAATGAGCAGTACTTC. Translated, it gives CASSQGVVAGVYNEQYF.